Listed below are T cell receptor beta chains from one sample, sequenced in a study of T-cell memory formation after mild COVID-19. Via MiXCR, TCRdb re-called the 5' RACE reads, giving one row per CDR3 protein. The table has 250,000 to 350,000 distinct CDR3 sequences, about 17% seen once. The sample consisted of PBMCs or a T cell subset sorted from them (not recorded which). All receptors derive from a man aged 18 to 29 who had mild COVID-19 (a few samples of this study predate the infection). Cell type and time point are not known. CDR3s leave out the opening cysteine and the closing phenylalanine or tryptophan. Fields, in order: V gene, clone size, CDR3 protein. Clone size is given for some rows only: seen once, a few or many times, or a class if the clone is expanded.

V gene: TRBV5-1; clone size: few; CDR3 protein: ASSLAGVPNQPQH
V gene: TRBV19; clone size: -; CDR3 protein: ASNAPGLVSNEQF
V gene: TRBV10-3; clone size: -; CDR3 protein: ASSPGPNPTEAF
V gene: TRBV11-3; clone size: once; CDR3 protein: ASSTGPRDTGELF
V gene: TRBV5-8; clone size: -; CDR3 protein: ASSYGDRVSNEQF
V gene: TRBV30; clone size: once; CDR3 protein: AWAVQGAPSNQPQH
V gene: TRBV18; clone size: few; CDR3 protein: ASSPTGRADTQY
V gene: TRBV5-6; clone size: once; CDR3 protein: ASTSKVRLWNTEAF
V gene: TRBV7-2; clone size: -; CDR3 protein: ASSSRSARETQY
V gene: TRBV4-1; clone size: -; CDR3 protein: ASSQGYSGDTDTQY
V gene: TRBV27; clone size: few; CDR3 protein: ASSLYLSGANVLT
V gene: TRBV7-9; clone size: few; CDR3 protein: ASSLLRDRGRETQY
V gene: TRBV7-6; clone size: few; CDR3 protein: ASSFEGRGIGELF